This TCR beta chain was identified during a study of control samples from healthy donors and cancer patients. Germline V lookup: CDR1 LNHDA, CDR2 SQIVND (reference sequence). The V segment lost 5 bases and the J segment 2 bases; nucleotides outside the gene matches: 10. This CDR3 is 17 amino acids long. In this sample, this clone turned up once. Sequencing used immunoSEQ multiplex PCR; TCRdb keeps in-frame clones, though not all of them. This table has 95,000 to 150,000 clones, about nine tenths appearing once. The receptor's source is a man aged 35 to 55 in good health. This sequence joins TRBV19 and TRBJ1-2; 11 positions match TRBD1. Source material: blood. Here the CDR3 reads CASSLSRTGGENYGYTF. CDR3 DNA: TGTGCCAGTAGTCTCTCCCGGACAGGGGGCGAGAACTATGGCTACACCTTC.